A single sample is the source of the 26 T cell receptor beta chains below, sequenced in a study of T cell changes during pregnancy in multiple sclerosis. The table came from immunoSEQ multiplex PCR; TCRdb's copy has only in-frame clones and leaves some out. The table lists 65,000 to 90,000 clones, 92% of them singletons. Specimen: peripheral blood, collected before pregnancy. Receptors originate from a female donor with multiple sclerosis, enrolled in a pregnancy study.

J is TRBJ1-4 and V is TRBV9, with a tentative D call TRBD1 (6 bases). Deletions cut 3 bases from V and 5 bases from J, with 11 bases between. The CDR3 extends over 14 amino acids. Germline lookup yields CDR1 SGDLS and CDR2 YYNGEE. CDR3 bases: TGTGCCAGCAGCGGCGGGGGCCCCAATGAAAAACTGTTTTTT. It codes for CASSGGGPNEKLFF.

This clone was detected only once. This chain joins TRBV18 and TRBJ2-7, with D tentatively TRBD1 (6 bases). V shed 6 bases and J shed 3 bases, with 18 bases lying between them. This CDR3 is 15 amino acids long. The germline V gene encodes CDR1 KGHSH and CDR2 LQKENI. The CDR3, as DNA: TGTGCCAGCTCGAGAATTGGGGCAGGGGACTACGAGCAGTACTTC. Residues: CASSRIGAGDYEQYF.

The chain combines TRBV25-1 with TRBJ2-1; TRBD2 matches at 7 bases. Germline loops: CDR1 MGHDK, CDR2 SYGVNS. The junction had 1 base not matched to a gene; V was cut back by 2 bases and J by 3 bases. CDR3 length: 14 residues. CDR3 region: CASSERGGYNEQFF. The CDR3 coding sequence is TGTGCCAGCAGTGAACGCGGGGGCTACAATGAGCAGTTCTTC.

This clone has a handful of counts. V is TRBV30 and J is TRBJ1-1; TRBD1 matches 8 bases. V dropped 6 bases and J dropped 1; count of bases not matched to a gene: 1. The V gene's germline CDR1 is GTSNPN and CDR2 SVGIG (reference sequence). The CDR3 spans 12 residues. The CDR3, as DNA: TGTGCCTGTGACAGGGGGAACACTGAAGCTTTCTTT. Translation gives CACDRGNTEAFF.

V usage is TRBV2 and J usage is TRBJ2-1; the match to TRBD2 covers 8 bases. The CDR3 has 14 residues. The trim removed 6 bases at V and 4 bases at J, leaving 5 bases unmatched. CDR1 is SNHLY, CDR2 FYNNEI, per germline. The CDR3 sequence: CASRESSGYNEQFF. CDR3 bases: TGTGCCAGCAGGGAGTCTAGCGGGTACAATGAGCAGTTCTTC.

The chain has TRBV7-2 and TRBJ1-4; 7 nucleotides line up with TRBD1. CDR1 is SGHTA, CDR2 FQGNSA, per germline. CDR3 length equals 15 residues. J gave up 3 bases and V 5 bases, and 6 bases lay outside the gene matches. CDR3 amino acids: CASSVDRAPNEKLFF. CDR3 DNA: TGTGCCAGCAGCGTAGACAGGGCCCCTAATGAAAAACTGTTTTTT.

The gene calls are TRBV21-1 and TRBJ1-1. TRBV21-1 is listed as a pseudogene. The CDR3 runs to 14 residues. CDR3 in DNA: TGTGCCAGCAGCGCGAGGGGGAGGGGGTCTGAAGCTTTCTTT. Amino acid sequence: CASSARGRGSEAFF.

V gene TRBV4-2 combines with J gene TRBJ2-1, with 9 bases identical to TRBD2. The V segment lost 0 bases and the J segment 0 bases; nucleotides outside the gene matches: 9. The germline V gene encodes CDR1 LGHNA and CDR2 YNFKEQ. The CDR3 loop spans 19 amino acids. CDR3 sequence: CASSQEIGTSWSSYNEQFF. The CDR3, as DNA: TGTGCCAGCAGCCAAGAAATCGGGACTAGCTGGAGCTCCTACAATGAGCAGTTCTTC.

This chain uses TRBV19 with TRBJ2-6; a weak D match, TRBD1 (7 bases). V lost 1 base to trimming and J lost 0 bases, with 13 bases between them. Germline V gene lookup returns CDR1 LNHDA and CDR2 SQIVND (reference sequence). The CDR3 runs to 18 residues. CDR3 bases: TGTGCCAGTAGTATAGTATCAGGGGGGCGCTCTGGGGCCAACGTCCTGACTTTC. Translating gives CASSIVSGGRSGANVLTF.

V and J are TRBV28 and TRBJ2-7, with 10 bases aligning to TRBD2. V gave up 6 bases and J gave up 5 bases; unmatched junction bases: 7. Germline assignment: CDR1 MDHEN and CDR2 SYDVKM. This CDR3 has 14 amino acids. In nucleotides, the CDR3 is TGTGCCAGCAGCGATAGCGGGAGGTCCCACGAGCAGTACTTC. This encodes CASSDSGRSHEQYF.

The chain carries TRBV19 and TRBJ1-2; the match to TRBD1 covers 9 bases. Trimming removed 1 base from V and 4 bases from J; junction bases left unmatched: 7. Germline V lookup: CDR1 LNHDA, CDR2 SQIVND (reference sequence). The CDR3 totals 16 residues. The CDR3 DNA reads TGTGCCAGTAGTATAGTCTGGACAGGGGACCTCTATGGCTACACCTTC. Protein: CASSIVWTGDLYGYTF.

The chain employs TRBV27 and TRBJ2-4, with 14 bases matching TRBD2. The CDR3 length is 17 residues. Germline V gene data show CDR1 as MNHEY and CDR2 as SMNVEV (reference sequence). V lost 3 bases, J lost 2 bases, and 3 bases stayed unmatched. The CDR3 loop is CASSLTSGRGSKNIQYF. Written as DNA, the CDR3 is TGTGCCAGCAGTTTGACTAGCGGGAGGGGTTCCAAAAACATTCAGTACTTC.

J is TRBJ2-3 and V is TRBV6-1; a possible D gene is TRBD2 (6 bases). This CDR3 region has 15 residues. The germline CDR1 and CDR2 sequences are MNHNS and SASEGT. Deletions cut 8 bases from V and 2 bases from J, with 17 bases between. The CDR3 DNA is TGTGCCAGCGCAATATACGGGACTTACACAGATACGCAGTATTTT. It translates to CASAIYGTYTDTQYF.

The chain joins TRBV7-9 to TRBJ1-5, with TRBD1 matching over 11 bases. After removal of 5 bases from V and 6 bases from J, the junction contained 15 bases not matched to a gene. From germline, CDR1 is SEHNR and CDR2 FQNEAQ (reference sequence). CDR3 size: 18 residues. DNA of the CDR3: TGTGCCAGCAGCACCACACTCCCGGGGACAGGGGGGAGTCAGCCCCAGCATTTT. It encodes CASSTTLPGTGGSQPQHF.

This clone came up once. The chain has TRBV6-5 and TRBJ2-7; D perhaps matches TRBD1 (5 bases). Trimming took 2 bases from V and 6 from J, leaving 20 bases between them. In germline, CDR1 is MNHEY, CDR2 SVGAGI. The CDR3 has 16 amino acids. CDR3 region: CASSYLQGLGLGEQYF. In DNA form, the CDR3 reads TGTGCCAGCAGTTACCTTCAGGGATTGGGTCTTGGCGAGCAGTACTTC.

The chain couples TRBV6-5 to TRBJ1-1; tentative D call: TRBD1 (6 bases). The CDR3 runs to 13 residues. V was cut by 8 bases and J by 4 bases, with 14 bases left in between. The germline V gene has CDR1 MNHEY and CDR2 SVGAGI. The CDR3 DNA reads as TGTGCCAGCGTTACAGGGCCGGGCACTGAAGCTTTCTTT. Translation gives CASVTGPGTEAFF.

The CDR3 loop is CASSLSPGTKSGNTIYF. In DNA form, the CDR3 reads TGTGCCAGCAGTTTATCTCCCGGGACAAAATCTGGAAACACCATATATTTT. The gene calls are TRBV28 and TRBJ1-3; maybe TRBD1 (6 bases). The V gene's germline CDR1 is MDHEN and CDR2 SYDVKM. Trimming removed 1 base from V and 1 base from J, with 14 bases in between. The CDR3 covers 17 residues.

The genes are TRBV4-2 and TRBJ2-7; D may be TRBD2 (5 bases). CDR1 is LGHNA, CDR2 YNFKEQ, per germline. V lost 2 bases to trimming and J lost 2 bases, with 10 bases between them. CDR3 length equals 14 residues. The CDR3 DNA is TGTGCCAGCAGCCAATCTACCGGGGCCTACGAGCAGTACTTC. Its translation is CASSQSTGAYEQYF.

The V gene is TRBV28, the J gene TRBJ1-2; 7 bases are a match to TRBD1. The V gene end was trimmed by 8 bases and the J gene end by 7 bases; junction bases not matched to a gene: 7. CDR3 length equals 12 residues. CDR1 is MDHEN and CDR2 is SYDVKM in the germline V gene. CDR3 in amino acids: CASQTGVFGYTF. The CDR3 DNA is TGTGCCAGCCAAACAGGGGTGTTTGGCTACACCTTC.

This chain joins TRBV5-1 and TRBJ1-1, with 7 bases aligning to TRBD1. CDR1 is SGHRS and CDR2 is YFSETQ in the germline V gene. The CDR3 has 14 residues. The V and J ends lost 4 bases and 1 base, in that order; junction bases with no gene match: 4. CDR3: CASSVGQQNTEAFF. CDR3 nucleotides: TGCGCCAGCAGCGTGGGACAGCAGAACACTGAAGCTTTCTTT.

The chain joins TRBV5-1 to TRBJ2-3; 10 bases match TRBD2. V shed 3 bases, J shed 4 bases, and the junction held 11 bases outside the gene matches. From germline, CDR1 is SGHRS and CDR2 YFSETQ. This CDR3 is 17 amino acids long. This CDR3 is CASSWDSSGRGSDTQYF. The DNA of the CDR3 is TGCGCCAGCAGCTGGGACTCTAGCGGGAGAGGGTCAGATACGCAGTATTTT.

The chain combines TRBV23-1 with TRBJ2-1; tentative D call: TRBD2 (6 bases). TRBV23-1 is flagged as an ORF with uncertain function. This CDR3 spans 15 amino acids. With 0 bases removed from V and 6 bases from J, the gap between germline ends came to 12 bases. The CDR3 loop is CASSQSGGPGNEQFF. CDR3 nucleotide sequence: TGCGCCAGCAGTCAATCGGGGGGTCCGGGCAATGAGCAGTTCTTC.

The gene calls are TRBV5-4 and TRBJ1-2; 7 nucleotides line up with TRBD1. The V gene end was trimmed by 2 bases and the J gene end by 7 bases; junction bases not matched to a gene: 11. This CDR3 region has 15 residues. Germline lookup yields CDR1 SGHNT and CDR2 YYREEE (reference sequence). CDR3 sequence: CASSLGQAQASGYTF. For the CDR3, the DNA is TGTGCCAGCAGCTTAGGACAGGCCCAAGCCAGTGGCTACACCTTC.

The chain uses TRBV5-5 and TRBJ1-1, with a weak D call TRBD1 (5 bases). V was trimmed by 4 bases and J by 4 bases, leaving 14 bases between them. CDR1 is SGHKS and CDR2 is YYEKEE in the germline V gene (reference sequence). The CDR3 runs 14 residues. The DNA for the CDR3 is TGTGCCAGCAGCCCTCCGGGACTCCTCACTGAAGCTTTCTTT. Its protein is CASSPPGLLTEAFF. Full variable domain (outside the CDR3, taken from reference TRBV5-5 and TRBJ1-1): DAGVTQSPTHLIKTRGQQVTLRCSPISGHKSVSWYQQVLGQGPQFIFQYYEKEERGRGNFPDRFSARQFPNYSSELNVNALLLGDSALYLCASSPPGLLTEAFFGQGTRLTVV.

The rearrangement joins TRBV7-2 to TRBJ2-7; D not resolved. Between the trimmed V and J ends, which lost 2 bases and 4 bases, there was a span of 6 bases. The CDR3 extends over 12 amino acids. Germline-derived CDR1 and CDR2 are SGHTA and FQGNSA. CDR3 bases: TGTGCCAGCAGCTTACTCCGGTACGAGCAGTACTTC. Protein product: CASSLLRYEQYF.

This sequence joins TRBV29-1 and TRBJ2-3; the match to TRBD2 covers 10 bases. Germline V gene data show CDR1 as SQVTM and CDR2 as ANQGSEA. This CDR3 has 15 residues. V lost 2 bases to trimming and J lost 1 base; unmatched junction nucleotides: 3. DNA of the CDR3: TGCAGCGTTGAATTCGGGACTAGCGGCACAGATACGCAGTATTTT. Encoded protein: CSVEFGTSGTDTQYF.